These T cell receptor beta chains were read from a single sample in a study of OX40 agonist ivuxolimab in advanced cancers. TCRdb's copy holds only in-frame clones and misses some; the assay was immunoSEQ multiplex PCR. Of roughly 82,000 clones in the sample, roughly 80% were seen once. Sequenced material: CD4+ or CD8+ T cells sorted from blood, taken in a trial of the OX40 agonist ivuxolimab. Source of these receptors: an adult with an advanced solid tumor such as melanoma, head and neck, liver or kidney cancer. The CDR3 runs from the conserved cysteine through the conserved F or W. D genes are given only for firm matches. Clone sizes are given selectively: once, few, many, or a class where the clone is expanded.

d_call j_call v_call clone_size cdr3_nt cdr3_aa
. TRBJ1-6 TRBV6-5 . TGTGCCAGCAGAGGACAGCAAAATAATTCACCCCTCCACTTT CASRGQQNNSPLHF
. TRBJ2-3 TRBV7-2 . TGTGCCAGCAGCCCTGGCACAGATACGCAGTATTTT CASSPGTDTQYF
. TRBJ2-3 TRBV29-1 . TGCAGCGTTGAAGATCGAGGAGATACGCAGTATTTT CSVEDRGDTQYF
. TRBJ1-1 TRBV30 . TGTGCCTGGAGCGCACCCCAACAGGGAAGAGATGAAGCTTTCTTT CAWSAPQQGRDEAFF
. TRBJ1-6 TRBV9 . TGTGCCAGCAGCGTAGTTGAGGGAGGAGCCCTCCACTTT CASSVVEGGALHF
. TRBJ2-2 TRBV11-1 . TGTGCCAGCAGCTCACGGGACACCACCGGGGAGCTGTTTTTT CASSSRDTTGELFF
. TRBJ2-7 TRBV5-1 once TGCGCCAGCAGCTTGGAACCGGCCAGGGCCTCCTACGAGCAGTACTTC CASSLEPARASYEQYF
. TRBJ2-3 TRBV15 . TGTGCCACCAGCAGAGATAAGGGCAGGGGCGCCGCAGATACGCAGTATTTT CATSRDKGRGAADTQYF
TRBD1 TRBJ2-7 TRBV14 . TGTGCCAGCAGCCACACAGGGGCCTCCTCCTACGAGCAGTACTTC CASSHTGASSYEQYF
. TRBJ2-1 TRBV5-1 . TGCGCCAGCAGCTTGGAGACAGGCTTCTACAATGAGCAGTTCTTC CASSLETGFYNEQFF
. TRBJ1-1 TRBV6-1 . TGTGCCAGCCCCGGGACCCTTGGGGACACTGAAGCTTTCTTT CASPGTLGDTEAFF
TRBD2 TRBJ2-4 TRBV18 . TGTGCCAGCTCACCACGGCTAGCGGGGGCCCAAACCAAAAACATTCAGTACTTC CASSPRLAGAQTKNIQYF
. TRBJ2-7 TRBV7-9 . TGTGCCAGCAGCTTCCCCTCCGGGACGGTAACCTACGAGCAGTACTTC CASSFPSGTVTYEQYF
. TRBJ1-1 TRBV2 . TGTGCCAGCAGTCAAGAGATGGGCACTGAAGCTTTCTTT CASSQEMGTEAFF
TRBD1 TRBJ1-1 TRBV9 few TGTGCCAGCAGTCCCGACAGGGCGAACACTGAAGCTTTCTTT CASSPDRANTEAFF
TRBD2 TRBJ2-1 TRBV7-8 . TGTGCCAGCAGCTTAGCGACTAGCGGGGGCTACAATGAGCAGTTCTTC CASSLATSGGYNEQFF
. TRBJ2-7 TRBV7-8 few TGTGCCAGCAGCCCGCGACAATATACCTACGAGCAGTACTTC CASSPRQYTYEQYF